Below are 30 T cell receptor beta chains sequenced from a single sample in a study of blood T cell repertoires in COVID-19. Here immunoSEQ multiplex PCR was the method, and the copy in TCRdb shows in-frame clones only, minus some. The sample consists of tens of thousands of clones, 86% of them appearing once. The specimen was peripheral blood. The receptors were sampled from a man aged 55 to 69 with acute or convalescent COVID-19.

The count of this clone is one. The chain uses TRBV5-6 and TRBJ2-7, with a tentative D call TRBD2 (6 bases). The germline V gene has CDR1 SGHDT and CDR2 YYEEEE. The V gene lost 5 bases and the J gene lost 2 bases, with 20 bases spanning the gap. The CDR3 covers 16 residues. DNA for the CDR3: TGTGCCAGCAGGCTTACAGCCCGGGAGCGAACCTACGAGCAGTACTTC. Amino acid sequence: CASRLTARERTYEQYF.

The V gene is TRBV23-1, the J gene TRBJ1-5; D might be TRBD1 (5 bases). TRBV23-1 is flagged as an ORF with uncertain function. The CDR3 has 18 residues. V was trimmed by 2 bases and J by 2 bases, leaving 19 bases between them. The CDR3 is CASSQPRRGDSGNQPQHF. The CDR3 DNA reads TGCGCCAGCAGTCAACCCCGTCGAGGGGACTCAGGCAATCAGCCCCAGCATTTT.

The chain employs TRBV5-1 and TRBJ2-1; weak D call: TRBD2 (5 bases). Trimming removed 2 bases at V and 3 bases at J, with 9 bases between. CDR3 length: 14 residues. The V gene's germline CDR1 is SGHRS and CDR2 YFSETQ. The CDR3 bases are TGCGCCAGCAGCTTCGGGGAAAACTACAATGAGCAGTTCTTC. Its protein product is CASSFGENYNEQFF.

The chain joins TRBV2 to TRBJ1-5; TRBD1 is a possible D gene (5 bases). Trimming cost V 6 bases and J 2 bases, with 20 bases left between them. Germline CDR1 and CDR2: SNHLY and FYNNEI. The CDR3 spans 17 residues. CDR3 protein: CASSPGTPLGGNQPQHF. CDR3 coding DNA: TGTGCCAGCAGCCCCGGGACTCCATTGGGAGGCAATCAGCCCCAGCATTTT. The entire variable domain, with the rest obtained from reference TRBV2 and TRBJ1-5, is as follows: EPEVTQTPSHQVTQMGQEVILRCVPISNHLYFYWYRQILGQKVEFLVSFYNNEISEKSEIFDDQFSVERPDGSNFTLKIRSTKLEDSAMYFCASSPGTPLGGNQPQHFGDGTRLSIL.

The chain couples TRBV12-3 or TRBV12-4 to TRBJ1-6; D gene ambiguous. There are 13 residues in the CDR3. Deletions cut 5 bases from V and 8 bases from J, with 10 bases between. The CDR3 region is CASSPLTYSPLHF. The CDR3 coding sequence is TGTGCCAGCAGTCCCCTCACTTATTCACCCCTCCACTTT.

The rearrangement joins TRBV27 to TRBJ2-7, with 10 bases matching TRBD1. The CDR3 covers 16 residues. The J segment lost 2 bases and the V segment lost 2 bases, leaving 6 bases of the junction unmatched. The germline V gene has CDR1 MNHEY and CDR2 SMNVEV (reference sequence). CDR3: CASSLGRTGGTYEQYF. The DNA for the CDR3 is TGTGCCAGCAGTTTAGGTAGGACAGGGGGAACCTACGAGCAGTACTTC.

This chain connects TRBV6-2 or TRBV6-3 to TRBJ2-5; 11 bases align to TRBD2. V shed 5 bases, J shed 2 bases, and the junction held 19 bases outside the gene matches. Germline CDR1 MNHEY, CDR2 SVGEGT. The CDR3 has 20 amino acids. CDR3 DNA: TGTGCCAGCAGTGGGTCAGGTCACACTAGCGGGGGACCATCGCAAGAGACCCAGTACTTC. Residues: CASSGSGHTSGGPSQETQYF.

This clone occurred a few times. This chain links TRBV18 with TRBJ1-2, with 8 positions matching TRBD1. Germline CDR1 KGHSH, CDR2 LQKENI. The CDR3 runs 13 residues. V was clipped by 4 bases and J by 6 bases; unmatched bases: 4. The CDR3 nucleotides read TGTGCCAGCTCACAAGACAGGGGAAATGGCTACACCTTC. Amino acids: CASSQDRGNGYTF.

V usage is TRBV7-8 and J usage is TRBJ1-6, with 7 nucleotides matching TRBD1. The CDR3 covers 16 residues. V shed 5 bases and J 3 bases; nucleotides not matched to a gene: 7. CDR1 and CDR2 (germline): SGHVS, FQNEAQ. This CDR3 reads CASSRQGHNYNSPLHF. The CDR3 DNA is TGTGCCAGCAGCCGACAGGGCCATAACTATAATTCACCCCTCCACTTT.

V gene TRBV20-1 combines with J gene TRBJ1-1; D unresolved. V was trimmed by 5 bases and J by 8 bases, leaving 9 bases between them. The germline V gene has CDR1 DFQATT and CDR2 SNEGSKA (reference sequence). The CDR3 runs to 10 residues. This chain's CDR3 is CSAADLEAFF. In nucleotides, the CDR3 is TGCAGTGCTGCTGACTTGGAAGCTTTCTTT.

The chain uses TRBV7-2 and TRBJ1-1, with D unclear. The CDR3 extends over 13 amino acids. V was pared by 4 bases and J by 1 base, with 7 bases between. Germline CDR1 reads SGHTA; CDR2 reads FQGNSA. For the CDR3, the DNA is TGTGCCAGCAGCTATACAGAGAACACTGAAGCTTTCTTT. It codes for CASSYTENTEAFF.

This chain's CDR3 is CAITRTVADEQFF. In DNA, the CDR3 is TGTGCCATCACCCGGACAGTAGCCGATGAGCAGTTCTTC. The gene calls are TRBV10-3 and TRBJ2-1; tentative D call: TRBD1 (6 bases). Germline assignment: CDR1 ENHRY and CDR2 SYGVKD. The CDR3 length is 13 residues. Trimming left V 7 bases short and J 8 bases short, with 15 bases between.

This chain uses TRBV7-8 with TRBJ2-7; no firm D call. V gave up 0 bases and J gave up 3 bases, with 12 bases separating them. The CDR3 has 15 residues. CDR1 and CDR2 from the germline V gene are SGHVS and FQNEAQ. The CDR3 is CASSLAPYRSYEQYF. In DNA, the CDR3 is TGTGCCAGCAGCTTAGCTCCGTATCGTAGCTACGAGCAGTACTTC.

By share, this clone counts as medium-sized. The chain recombines TRBV14 with TRBJ1-5; weak D call: TRBD1 (6 bases). This CDR3 has 17 residues. The V end was cut by 1 base, the J end by 5 bases, with 18 bases between. CDR1 SGHDN and CDR2 FVKESK come from the germline V gene. CDR3 nucleotides: TGTGCCAGCAGCCAAGGAATCTTACAGGGTCGGCATCAGCCCCAGCATTTT. This codes for CASSQGILQGRHQPQHF.

The rearrangement links TRBV10-3 to TRBJ2-7; TRBD1 aligns across 8 bases. The germline gives CDR1 ENHRY, CDR2 SYGVKD. The CDR3 runs 15 residues. V was clipped by 4 bases and J by 7 bases; unmatched bases: 12. The CDR3 DNA follows: TGTGCCATCAGTGGGGGACAGGTGGAGGGGTATGAGCAGTACTTC. Its protein product is CAISGGQVEGYEQYF.

The rearrangement links TRBV29-1 to TRBJ1-2; weak D call: TRBD1 (6 bases). V lost 7 bases to trimming and J lost 4 bases, with 19 bases between them. This CDR3 has 14 residues. CDR1 SQVTM and CDR2 ANQGSEA come from the germline V gene. The CDR3 spells CSGNTGKGRYGYTF. CDR3 sequence (DNA): TGCAGCGGGAATACAGGGAAAGGTCGCTATGGCTACACCTTC.

The chain has TRBV9 and TRBJ1-5; weak D call: TRBD1 (6 bases). This CDR3 region has 14 residues. From germline, CDR1 is SGDLS and CDR2 YYNGEE. The V end was cut by 4 bases, the J end by 9 bases, with 17 bases between. In DNA form, the CDR3 reads TGTGCCAGCAGCTCGGGAGGGGGGCAGGGGCCCCAGCATTTT. Protein product: CASSSGGGQGPQHF.

V gene TRBV5-1 combines with J gene TRBJ2-1; 9 positions match TRBD1. The CDR3 length is 15 residues. Germline lookup yields CDR1 SGHRS and CDR2 YFSETQ. V was clipped by 1 base and J by 5 bases; unmatched bases: 4. As DNA, the CDR3 is TGCGCCAGCAGCTTGACGGGACAGGGACACAATGAGCAGTTCTTC. Translated: CASSLTGQGHNEQFF.

The rearrangement uses TRBV19 and TRBJ2-1, with TRBD2 as a possible D gene (6 bases). V lost 8 bases and J 0 bases, leaving 17 bases between the germline ends. The CDR3 covers 16 residues. Germline CDR1 and CDR2: LNHDA and SQIVND (reference sequence). In nucleotides, the CDR3 is TGTGCCAGTGCGTGGGGACTCAGAAGCTCCTACAATGAGCAGTTCTTC. Its translation is CASAWGLRSSYNEQFF.

The genes are TRBV10-3 and TRBJ2-1, with TRBD2 identical over 10 bases. The germline CDR1 and CDR2 sequences are ENHRY and SYGVKD. The CDR3 sequence is 15 residues long. The V and J ends lost 6 bases and 6 bases, in that order; junction bases with no gene match: 8. The CDR3 spells CAISQPGLAFNEQFF. DNA of the CDR3: TGTGCCATCAGCCAACCGGGACTAGCGTTCAATGAGCAGTTCTTC.

This clone was seen a single time. This chain connects TRBV2 to TRBJ1-6; the match to TRBD1 covers 7 bases. Losses at the gene ends were 7 bases for V and 8 bases for J; bases not matched to a gene: 11. Germline assignment: CDR1 SNHLY and CDR2 FYNNEI. The CDR3 loop spans 15 amino acids. The CDR3: CASNFDRAAYSPLHF. CDR3 nucleotides: TGTGCCAGCAATTTCGACAGGGCCGCTTATTCACCCCTCCACTTT.

The CDR3 loop is CASSLRTGRLEQFF. The CDR3 nucleotides read TGTGCCAGCAGTCTACGGACAGGCCGCCTTGAGCAGTTCTTC. The gene calls are TRBV6-2 or TRBV6-3 and TRBJ2-1; the match to TRBD1 covers 7 bases. Per germline, CDR1 MNHEY and CDR2 SVGEGT. The CDR3 is made up of 14 amino acids. The trim removed 5 bases at V and 9 bases at J, leaving 10 bases unmatched.

The chain is built from TRBV6-6 and TRBJ1-1; D is perhaps TRBD1 (5 bases). Trimming took 3 bases from V and 1 from J, leaving 9 bases between them. Germline V gene data show CDR1 as MNHNY and CDR2 as SVGAGI (reference sequence). This CDR3 has 14 residues. The CDR3 here is CASSYLGQNTEAFF. CDR3 in DNA: TGTGCCAGCAGTTATCTCGGACAGAACACTGAAGCTTTCTTT.

For this clone: Its ends do not fully match the called genes, so a read error is possible. The chain joins TRBV24-1 to TRBJ2-2; 7 bases are shared with TRBD1. This CDR3 contains 16 residues. CDR1 is KGHDR and CDR2 is SFDVKD in the germline V gene. This CDR3 is CATSDPGQVRTGQLFF. The CDR3 DNA is TGTGCCACCAGTGATCCCGGACAGGTTCGCACCGGGCAGCTGTTTTTT.

The chain employs TRBV5-1 and TRBJ2-1, with 7 bases aligning to TRBD2. Germline CDR1 is SGHRS and CDR2 is YFSETQ. V gave up 1 base and J gave up 5 bases; unmatched junction bases: 6. The CDR3 covers 15 residues. This CDR3 is CASSLSSGRNNEQFF. The CDR3 nucleotides are TGCGCCAGCAGCTTGTCTAGCGGACGAAACAATGAGCAGTTCTTC.

This clone was counted between two and nine times. J is TRBJ1-5 and V is TRBV19; tentatively, D is TRBD1 (5 bases). This CDR3 has 17 residues. Deletions cut 1 base from V and 2 bases from J, with 15 bases between. Looked up from germline, CDR1 is LNHDA and CDR2 is SQIVND (reference sequence). The CDR3 DNA reads TGTGCCAGTAGTATAGTATCCGGCAGGGCGGGCAATCAGCCCCAGCATTTT. It is translated as CASSIVSGRAGNQPQHF.

The rearrangement links TRBV27 to TRBJ2-2, with 10 bases matching TRBD1. In germline, CDR1 is MNHEY, CDR2 SMNVEV (reference sequence). V was clipped by 6 bases and J by 5 bases; unmatched bases: 9. The CDR3 has 16 residues. The chain's CDR3 is CASRTGGSYRTGELFF. In DNA, the CDR3 is TGTGCCAGCAGGACAGGGGGCAGTTATCGGACCGGGGAGCTGTTTTTT.

The J gene is TRBJ1-5, the V gene TRBV6-5, with D unresolved. The length of the CDR3 is 15 residues. Germline V gene lookup returns CDR1 MNHEY and CDR2 SVGAGI. Trimming cost V 2 bases and J 0 bases, with 8 bases left between them. The CDR3 protein is CASSYGQPSNQPQHF. CDR3 coding DNA: TGTGCCAGCAGTTACGGGCAGCCTAGCAATCAGCCCCAGCATTTT.

The sample holds one count of this clone. This chain connects TRBV4-1 to TRBJ1-1; D possibly corresponds to TRBD1 (5 bases). Germline lookup yields CDR1 MGHRA and CDR2 YSYEKL. Between the trimmed V and J ends, which lost 0 bases and 2 bases, there was a span of 10 bases. CDR3 length: 15 residues. CDR3 in amino acids: CASSQDRGHNTEAFF. In DNA form, the CDR3 reads TGCGCCAGCAGCCAAGATAGGGGCCATAACACTGAAGCTTTCTTT.

The rearrangement joins TRBV7-2 to TRBJ2-3; 13 nucleotides align to TRBD2. This CDR3 has 16 residues. Germline CDR1 reads SGHTA; CDR2 reads FQGNSA. Trimming at V came to 5 bases and at J to 5 bases, leaving 7 bases not matched to a gene. The CDR3 spells CASSLGLAGAGDTQYF. CDR3 nucleotides: TGTGCCAGCAGCCTCGGACTAGCGGGAGCCGGAGATACGCAGTATTTT.